Listed here are 32 T cell receptor beta chains from one sample, sequenced in a study of blood T cell repertoires in COVID-19. TCRdb's copy holds only in-frame clones and misses some; the assay was immunoSEQ multiplex PCR. The profile covers about 300,000 clones, with approximately 90% appearing a single time and roughly 6.1% taken by the ten largest. Sequencing was carried out using peripheral blood. The receptors shown here come from a woman between 45 and 60 years old with COVID-19, enrolled during active disease.

The CDR3 loop reads CASRWAGVTDTQYF. The CDR3 DNA reads TGTGCCAGTAGGTGGGCGGGAGTGACAGATACGCAGTATTTT. The J gene is TRBJ2-3, the V gene TRBV19, with 7 positions matching TRBD2. Germline V lookup: CDR1 LNHDA, CDR2 SQIVND (reference sequence). V gave up 6 bases and J gave up 3 bases; unmatched junction bases: 6. The CDR3 sequence is 14 residues long.

The rearrangement uses TRBV29-1 and TRBJ1-1; 7 nucleotides match TRBD1. Germline assignment: CDR1 SQVTM and CDR2 ANQGSEA. The CDR3 is 13 amino acids. Trimming cost V 7 bases and J 1 base; bases outside gene matches: 6. CDR3 DNA: TGCAGCGAAGTGACAGGGCCGAACACTGAAGCTTTCTTT. Its translation is CSEVTGPNTEAFF.

The chain has TRBV18 and TRBJ1-1; TRBD1 matches at 7 bases. Germline V lookup: CDR1 KGHSH, CDR2 LQKENI. Losses at the gene ends were 0 bases for V and 4 bases for J; bases not matched to a gene: 2. The CDR3 sequence is 14 residues long. CDR3 protein: CASSPPRQGTEAFF. DNA for the CDR3: TGTGCCAGCTCACCACCGCGACAGGGCACTGAAGCTTTCTTT.

The chain carries TRBV29-1 and TRBJ2-7, with TRBD2 matching 8 bases. CDR1 is SQVTM and CDR2 is ANQGSEA in the germline V gene. The CDR3 sequence is 14 residues long. The ends lost 6 bases at V and 6 bases at J; junction bases unmatched: 13. As DNA, the CDR3 is TGCAGCGTGCTCGCCGGGACTAGTGCTCTCGAGCAGTACTTC. Protein: CSVLAGTSALEQYF.

The chain links TRBV19 to TRBJ2-7; TRBD2 aligns across 7 bases. Germline V gene data show CDR1 as LNHDA and CDR2 as SQIVND (reference sequence). The CDR3 is 15 residues long. V dropped 6 bases and J dropped 6; count of bases not matched to a gene: 14. The DNA of the CDR3 is TGTGCCAGTAGCTACACCGGGAGGTCAATGGGCGAGCAGTACTTC. Its protein is CASSYTGRSMGEQYF.

The V call is TRBV14, the J call TRBJ2-2; 10 positions match TRBD2. CDR1 is SGHDN and CDR2 is FVKESK in the germline V gene. V shed 3 bases and J 6 bases; nucleotides not matched to a gene: 13. The CDR3 spans 18 residues. The CDR3 is CASSHQRPGLANPGELFF. The CDR3 nucleotides are TGTGCCAGCAGCCATCAGAGGCCGGGACTAGCGAATCCCGGGGAGCTGTTTTTT. Using reference TRBV14 and TRBJ2-2 for the parts outside the CDR3, the full variable domain is EAGVTQFPSHSVIEKGQTVTLRCDPISGHDNLYWYRRVMGKEIKFLLHFVKESKQDESGMPNNRFLAERTGGTYSTLKVQPAELEDSGVYFCASSHQRPGLANPGELFFGEGSRLTVL.

The rearrangement links TRBV19 to TRBJ1-1; TRBD1 might be the D (5 bases). The germline gives CDR1 LNHDA, CDR2 SQIVND (reference sequence). This CDR3 has 16 residues. The V and J ends lost 6 bases and 6 bases respectively, with 23 bases between them. DNA for the CDR3: TGTGCCAGTAGGAAAGGGGTAGCCCGAGTTTGGGCTGAAGCTTTCTTT. This codes for CASRKGVARVWAEAFF.

This clone was recorded only once. The chain carries TRBV7-2 and TRBJ2-7; maybe TRBD2 (5 bases). The V gene lost 4 bases and the J gene lost 3 bases, with 13 bases spanning the gap. The CDR3 covers 14 residues. In germline, CDR1 is SGHTA, CDR2 FQGNSA. This chain's CDR3 is CASSSGVENYEQYF. CDR3 nucleotides: TGTGCCAGCAGCTCCGGGGTGGAAAACTACGAGCAGTACTTC. The full variable domain, in which reference TRBV7-2 and TRBJ2-7 provide the parts outside the CDR3, is GAGVSQSPSNKVTEKGKDVELRCDPISGHTALYWYRQSLGQGLEFLIYFQGNSAPDKSGLPSDRFSAERTGGSVSTLTIQRTQQEDSAVYLCASSSGVENYEQYFGPGTRLTVT.

This chain joins TRBV11-2 and TRBJ2-1, with 14 bases aligning to TRBD2. The V and J ends lost 5 bases and 6 bases, in that order; junction bases with no gene match: 6. CDR1 and CDR2 (germline): SGHAT, FQNNGV. CDR3 length: 16 amino acids. CDR3 coding DNA: TGTGCCAGCAGCCACCCCGGGACTAGCGGGAGCAATGAGCAGTTCTTC. Translated: CASSHPGTSGSNEQFF.

The V call is TRBV7-9, the J call TRBJ1-1, with a tentative D call TRBD1 (6 bases). Germline V gives CDR1 SEHNR, CDR2 FQNEAQ (reference sequence). This CDR3 spans 14 amino acids. V dropped 4 bases and J dropped 0 bases, with 9 bases sitting between them. The DNA of the CDR3 is TGTGCCAGCAGCTCCAGGGGCTTGAACACTGAAGCTTTCTTT. Its protein product is CASSSRGLNTEAFF.

The chain combines TRBV30 with TRBJ1-2; 7 bases align to TRBD1. Unmatched junction bases numbered 8, after V lost 0 bases and J lost 4 bases. The CDR3 is 15 amino acids. The germline V gene encodes CDR1 GTSNPN and CDR2 SVGIG (reference sequence). The CDR3 DNA follows: TGTGCCTGGAGTGTACAAGGGGGCGGCGGCTATGGCTACACCTTC. Protein: CAWSVQGGGGYGYTF. Variable domain in full (rest from reference TRBV30 and TRBJ1-2): SQTIHQWPATLVQPVGSPLSLECTVEGTSNPNLYWYRQAAGRGLQLLFYSVGIGQISSEVPQNLSASRPQDRQFILSSKKLLLSDSGFYLCAWSVQGGGGYGYTFGSGTRLTVV.

This chain connects TRBV4-1 to TRBJ2-1; D remains unclear. In germline, CDR1 is MGHRA, CDR2 YSYEKL. This CDR3 is built from 16 residues. V lost 1 base, J lost 1 base, and 11 bases lay in between. The CDR3 loop is CASSQGILGSYNEQFF. CDR3 in DNA: TGCGCCAGCAGCCAAGGAATTCTAGGTTCCTACAATGAGCAGTTCTTC.

The rearrangement joins TRBV5-1 to TRBJ2-1, with 8 bases lining up with TRBD2. The germline gives CDR1 SGHRS, CDR2 YFSETQ. The CDR3 contains 17 residues. V shed 0 bases, J shed 4 bases, and the junction held 9 bases outside the gene matches. The DNA for the CDR3 is TGCGCCAGCAGCTTGGATGGTTCGGGAGGGCCTTACAATGAGCAGTTCTTC. Its translation: CASSLDGSGGPYNEQFF.

The chain recombines TRBV11-2 with TRBJ1-1; TRBD1 matches at 11 bases. The germline gives CDR1 SGHAT, CDR2 FQNNGV. The CDR3 spans 15 residues. Germline trimming cut 7 bases from V and 1 base from J; bases unmatched to any gene: 5. The CDR3 is CASTGQGAGNTEAFF. In DNA, the CDR3 is TGTGCCAGCACCGGACAGGGGGCAGGGAACACTGAAGCTTTCTTT.

The CDR3 nucleotides are TGTGCCAGCAGCTTAAGGCTAGCGGGAGGCAAGAGCTCCTACAATGAGCAGTTCTTC. Encoded protein: CASSLRLAGGKSSYNEQFF. The V and J genes are TRBV7-2 and TRBJ2-1; 11 nucleotides agree with TRBD2. V shed 2 bases and J 0 bases; nucleotides not matched to a gene: 9. The germline CDR1 and CDR2 sequences are SGHTA and FQGNSA. The CDR3 extends over 19 amino acids.

CDR3: CASSSPAGGGTDTQYF. CDR3 nucleotide sequence: TGTGCCAGCAGCTCCCCCGCGGGAGGGGGGACAGATACGCAGTATTTT. The rearrangement joins TRBV7-9 to TRBJ2-3; 9 nucleotides match TRBD2. CDR3 length: 16 residues. The germline V gene has CDR1 SEHNR and CDR2 FQNEAQ (reference sequence). V gave up 4 bases and J gave up 3 bases; unmatched junction bases: 8.

This rearrangement joins TRBV5-1 to TRBJ1-3, with a tentative D call TRBD1 (5 bases). This CDR3 is built from 17 residues. Germline V CDR1 and CDR2: SGHRS, YFSETQ. V lost 7 bases and J lost 0, with 20 bases in between. The DNA for the CDR3 is TGCGCCAGCTCCGTCGGGGGAAGCCGGGACTCTGGAAACACCATATATTTT. It encodes CASSVGGSRDSGNTIYF.

In DNA form, the CDR3 reads TGTGCCAGCTCACCAACGGCTAGCGGGCACAATGAGCAGTTCTTC. It encodes CASSPTASGHNEQFF. This sequence joins TRBV18 and TRBJ2-1; 8 positions agree with TRBD2. This CDR3 comprises 15 residues. Germline CDR1 reads KGHSH; CDR2 reads LQKENI. The ends lost 2 bases at V and 5 bases at J; junction bases unmatched: 5. Combining the CDR3 with reference TRBV18 and TRBJ2-1 gives the whole variable domain NAGVMQNPRHLVRRRGQEARLRCSPMKGHSHVYWYRQLPEEGLKFMVYLQKENIIDESGMPKERFSAEFPKEGPSILRIQQVVRGDSAAYFCASSPTASGHNEQFFGPGTRLTVL.

The chain has TRBV5-6 and TRBJ1-4; 8 positions agree with TRBD1. The CDR3 extends over 18 amino acids. V lost 2 bases, J lost 0 bases, and 9 bases stayed unmatched. From germline, CDR1 is SGHDT and CDR2 YYEEEE. CDR3 coding DNA: TGTGCCAGCAGCTTCGGACAGGGTTTCGCCGCAACTAATGAAAAACTGTTTTTT. It translates to CASSFGQGFAATNEKLFF.

The J gene is TRBJ2-3, the V gene TRBV7-9, with 7 bases aligning to TRBD2. The CDR3 length is 16 residues. Germline CDR1 SEHNR, CDR2 FQNEAQ (reference sequence). Trimming removed 2 bases from V and 1 base from J; junction bases left unmatched: 6. The CDR3 is CASSLTSAGGTDTQYF. The CDR3 nucleotides read TGTGCCAGCAGCTTAACGTCCGCGGGGGGCACAGATACGCAGTATTTT.

This clone came up once. A read error may account for a junction end that differs from germline. The V and J genes are TRBV6-1 and TRBJ2-7; TRBD2 matches 10 bases. The CDR3 totals 15 residues. Germline V gives CDR1 MNHNS, CDR2 SASEGT. This CDR3 reads CASSQASGSSYEQYF. The DNA for the CDR3 is TGTGCCAGCAGTCAAGCTAGCGGGAGCTCCTACGAGCAGTACTTC.

This rearrangement joins TRBV5-4 to TRBJ2-5; D possibly corresponds to TRBD2 (6 bases). The germline gives CDR1 SGHNT, CDR2 YYREEE (reference sequence). V was trimmed by 4 bases and J by 0 bases, leaving 13 bases between them. The length of the CDR3 is 15 residues. The CDR3 DNA follows: TGTGCCAGCAGCCGCAACCCTAGCGACCAAGAGACCCAGTACTTC. Protein product: CASSRNPSDQETQYF.

The chain employs TRBV21-1 and TRBJ2-5; the DNA was not used to check the table's D call, TRBD2. TRBV21-1 is deemed a pseudogene. The length of the CDR3 is 21 residues. DNA for the CDR3: TGTGCCAGCAGCAAATTCCCACCCACACCCCGGACTAGAGGGTACCAAGAGACCCAGTACTTC. The encoded protein is CASSKFPPTPRTRGYQETQYF.

The V and J genes are TRBV27 and TRBJ2-7, with a weak D call TRBD1 (6 bases). Germline V gene sequence: CDR1 MNHEY, CDR2 SMNVEV (reference sequence). V lost 2 bases to trimming and J lost 2 bases, with 13 bases between them. The CDR3 sequence is 15 residues long. Here the CDR3 DNA reads TGTGCCAGCAGTTTAAGGGTACAGGGACCCTACGAGCAGTACTTC. It specifies CASSLRVQGPYEQYF.

This clone has only one observation. The J gene is TRBJ1-1, the V gene TRBV19; D might be TRBD1 (5 bases). Germline CDR1 LNHDA, CDR2 SQIVND (reference sequence). Trimming stripped 7 bases from V and 0 bases from J, with 9 bases between. The CDR3 is 13 residues long. The CDR3 DNA follows: TGTGCCAGTAACCAGGGTGTGAACACTGAAGCTTTCTTT. Translating gives CASNQGVNTEAFF.

This chain connects TRBV24-1 to TRBJ2-1; 7 bases are a match to TRBD2. The CDR3 runs 14 residues. V shed 5 bases, J shed 5 bases, and the junction held 5 bases outside the gene matches. Germline V lookup: CDR1 KGHDR, CDR2 SFDVKD. The CDR3 DNA follows: TGTGCCACCAGTGCCCCTGGGACTAACAATGAGCAGTTCTTC. This encodes CATSAPGTNNEQFF.

The chain is built from TRBV10-3 and TRBJ2-1; D unclear. The CDR3 covers 13 residues. Looked up from germline, CDR1 is ENHRY and CDR2 is SYGVKD. V dropped 1 base and J dropped 4 bases, with 5 bases sitting between them. The CDR3 loop reads CAISEWQYNEQFF. CDR3 DNA sequence: TGTGCCATCAGTGAGTGGCAGTACAATGAGCAGTTCTTC.

This clone was detected once. The chain links TRBV5-4 to TRBJ1-1, with 11 nucleotides matching TRBD1. The germline CDR1 and CDR2 sequences are SGHNT and YYREEE (reference sequence). The CDR3 loop spans 16 amino acids. V gave up 6 bases and J gave up 5 bases; unmatched junction bases: 12. In DNA form, the CDR3 reads TGTGCCAGCATCCCCGAGGGACAGGGGGGTCGAACTGAAGCTTTCTTT. Its protein is CASIPEGQGGRTEAFF. Full variable domain (outside the CDR3, taken from reference TRBV5-4 and TRBJ1-1): ETGVTQSPTHLIKTRGQQVTLRCSSQSGHNTVSWYQQALGQGPQFIFQYYREEENGRGNFPPRFSGLQFPNYSSELNVNALELDDSALYLCASIPEGQGGRTEAFFGQGTRLTVV.

The CDR3 protein is CASSLAGNEQFF. CDR3 sequence (DNA): TGTGCCAGCAGCCTAGCGGGGAATGAGCAGTTCTTC. The V and J genes are TRBV6-5 and TRBJ2-1, with TRBD2 matching over 9 bases. CDR1 and CDR2 from the germline V gene are MNHEY and SVGAGI. Trimming removed 6 bases from V and 7 bases from J; junction bases left unmatched: 1. CDR3 size: 12 residues.

The V and J genes are TRBV5-8 and TRBJ1-4; 7 bases line up with TRBD1. The length of the CDR3 is 17 residues. The V and J ends lost 0 bases and 3 bases, in that order; junction bases with no gene match: 8. The germline gives CDR1 SGHTS, CDR2 YDEGEE. The CDR3 nucleotides are TGTGCCAGCAGCTTGGGACAGGGTTTAAGTCCTAATGAAAAACTGTTTTTT. This codes for CASSLGQGLSPNEKLFF. Filled out from reference TRBV5-8 and TRBJ1-4, the complete variable domain reads EAGVTQSPTHLIKTRGQQATLRCSPISGHTSVYWYQQALGLGLQFLLWYDEGEERNRGNFPPRFSGRQFPNYSSELNVNALELEDSALYLCASSLGQGLSPNEKLFFGSGTQLSVL.

The chain is built from TRBV7-9 and TRBJ1-1; 7 nucleotides match TRBD1. In germline, CDR1 is SEHNR, CDR2 FQNEAQ (reference sequence). Germline trimming cut 4 bases from V and 5 bases from J; bases unmatched to any gene: 7. The CDR3 consists of 14 residues. CDR3 sequence reads: CASSYDRDRTEAFF. As DNA, the CDR3 is TGTGCCAGCAGCTATGACAGGGATAGGACTGAAGCTTTCTTT.

The chain combines TRBV18 with TRBJ2-3; TRBD1 aligns across 8 bases. The CDR3 sequence is 15 residues long. V lost 4 bases, J lost 2 bases, and 5 bases stayed unmatched. CDR1 is KGHSH, CDR2 LQKENI, per germline. CDR3 loop: CASSLLGQATDTQYF. CDR3 DNA: TGTGCCAGCTCACTTCTGGGACAGGCCACAGATACGCAGTATTTT.